This TCR beta chain was documented in a study of regulatory T cells in long-lasting Graves disease. Study in general: It was over 5 years of antithyroid drugs, with positive TSH receptor antibodies, that meant persistent Graves' disease.

This CDR3 has 14 amino acids. The germline V gene has CDR1 WNHNN and CDR2 SYGVQD (reference sequence). J gave up 4 bases and V 4 bases, and 4 bases lay outside the gene matches. The sample holds many counts of this clonotype. Its target is unknown. Both iRepertoire HTBI primers and Arm-PCR of CDR3 regions were used to build the TCR beta libraries. A single record per CDR3 protein comes from TCRdb applying MiXCR to the multiplex PCR reads. The sample carries about 290,000 distinct CDR3 sequences, 20% to 25% recorded once. Study-wide points: Persistent disease samples used TRBV28, TRBJ1-2 and TRBJ2-5 preferentially. Persistent Graves' patients showed less TCR diversity than newly diagnosed ones.

The time point was: persistent/refractory GD, antithyroid drugs over 5 years with positive TRAb. With RNA extracted from PBMCs as input, the TCR library was made. Patients were enrolled at an endocrinology department in Xi'an, China. V is TRBV10-1 and J is TRBJ2-5; 9 nucleotides line up with TRBD2. The receptor's source is a female donor with Graves disease. Sequencing used peripheral blood mononuclear cells (PBMCs), obtained when the disease was refractory, from a patient treated with antithyroid drugs. The CDR3 bases are TGCGCCAGCAGTGTAGCGGGAGTCTTAGAGACCCAGTACTTC. It is translated as CASSVAGVLETQYF.